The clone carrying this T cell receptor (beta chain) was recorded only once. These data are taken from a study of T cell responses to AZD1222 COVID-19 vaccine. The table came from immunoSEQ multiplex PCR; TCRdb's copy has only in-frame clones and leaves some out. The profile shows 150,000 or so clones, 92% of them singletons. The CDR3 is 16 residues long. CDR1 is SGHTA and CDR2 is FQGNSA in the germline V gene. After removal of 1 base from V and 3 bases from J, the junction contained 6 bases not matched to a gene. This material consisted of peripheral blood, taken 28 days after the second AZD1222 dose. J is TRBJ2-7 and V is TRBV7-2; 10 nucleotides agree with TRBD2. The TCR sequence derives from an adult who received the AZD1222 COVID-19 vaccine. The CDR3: CASSLGASGSLYEQYF. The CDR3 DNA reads TGTGCCAGCAGCTTAGGGGCTAGCGGGAGTCTCTACGAGCAGTACTTC.